What follows are 12 T cell receptor beta chains derived from one specimen sequenced in a study of shared clonotypes between healthy human individuals (dated by TCRdb to the early 2020s). CD8 naive samples were obtained by positive selection for CCR7 among CD45RO-negative cells, yielding a CD45RA+CCR7+ population from which TemRA cells were excluded. Library construction relied on the immunoSEQ multiplex PCR assay. The immuneACCESS repertoire file appears here via TCRdb, limited to in-frame rearrangements. These files lack a portion of the clones; in checked studies, under half of the deficit traces to unresolved V genes, and the cause of the others is not known. The sample table shows hundreds of thousands of clones, and roughly 95% are seen once. The ten top clones hold approximately 0.12% of the sample. What was sequenced was naive CD8+ T cells sorted from blood. In light of the paper, this sample's cell subset or site label describes: CD45RA+CCR7+. The origin of the receptors is a woman in her twenties or thirties in good health.

The chain combines TRBV15 with TRBJ1-1; D is unclear. The CDR3 totals 17 residues. Germline V gives CDR1 LNHNV, CDR2 YYDKDF (reference sequence). V shed 0 bases and J shed 0 bases, with 14 bases lying between them. CDR3 residues: CATSRDRGGDLNTEAFF. DNA of the CDR3: TGTGCCACCAGCAGAGATCGGGGTGGAGATTTGAACACTGAAGCTTTCTTT.

CDR3: CASSSETSGRDEQYF. The CDR3 nucleotides are TGTGCCAGCAGCTCCGAGACTAGCGGGAGGGACGAGCAGTACTTC. The chain links TRBV13 to TRBJ2-7, with TRBD2 matching over 14 bases. The V segment lost 4 bases and the J segment 5 bases; nucleotides outside the gene matches: 4. CDR3 size: 15 residues. Germline V CDR1 and CDR2: PRHDT, FYEKMQ (reference sequence).

The rearrangement uses TRBV6-1 and TRBJ2-1; D assignment may be TRBD1 or TRBD2 (5 bases each). This CDR3 comprises 14 residues. Trimming removed 5 bases from V and 5 bases from J, with 13 bases in between. Germline values: CDR1 MNHNS, CDR2 SASEGT. CDR3 in DNA: TGTGCCAGCAGTAAGGGGACGGCGGACAATGAGCAGTTCTTC. It translates to CASSKGTADNEQFF.

J is TRBJ2-7 and V is TRBV7-9; D remains unclear. V gave up 5 bases and J gave up 3 bases, with 11 bases separating them. Germline CDR1 is SEHNR and CDR2 is FQNEAQ (reference sequence). The CDR3 contains 13 residues. CDR3 region: CASSPASVYEQYF. The DNA of the CDR3 is TGTGCCAGCAGCCCAGCAAGTGTCTACGAGCAGTACTTC.

In this sample, this clone turned up once. V and J are TRBV28 and TRBJ1-4, with a tentative D call TRBD1 (6 bases). Trimming pared 6 bases from V and 5 bases from J, leaving 16 bases between. This CDR3 has 15 amino acids. The germline gives CDR1 MDHEN, CDR2 SYDVKM. The chain's CDR3 is CASSPRTAYNEKLFF. CDR3 coding DNA: TGTGCCAGCAGCCCCCGGACAGCTTACAATGAAAAACTGTTTTTT.

This chain connects TRBV27 to TRBJ2-3; tentative D call: TRBD2 (6 bases). Trimming removed 8 bases at V and 2 bases at J, with 14 bases between. The CDR3 consists of 14 residues. Germline V CDR1 and CDR2: MNHEY, SMNVEV (reference sequence). CDR3 sequence: CASGPGLDTDTQYF. CDR3 coding DNA: TGTGCCAGCGGACCGGGACTCGACACAGATACGCAGTATTTT.

V and J are TRBV27 and TRBJ1-5; the match to TRBD1 covers 7 bases. This CDR3 has 16 residues. Germline lookup yields CDR1 MNHEY and CDR2 SMNVEV (reference sequence). V lost 5 bases, J lost 0 bases, and 7 bases stayed unmatched. CDR3 in DNA: TGTGCCAGCAGTCCGTGGGACAGTTATAGCAATCAGCCCCAGCATTTT. Translation: CASSPWDSYSNQPQHF.

The chain recombines TRBV15 with TRBJ2-5; a possible D gene is TRBD2 (6 bases). Germline V CDR1 and CDR2: LNHNV, YYDKDF (reference sequence). The CDR3 loop spans 16 amino acids. Between the trimmed V and J ends, which lost 2 bases and 4 bases, there was a span of 17 bases. The CDR3 spells CATSRLGGQEGETQYF. CDR3 bases: TGTGCCACCAGCAGACTCGGAGGCCAGGAGGGAGAGACCCAGTACTTC.

The chain employs TRBV11-2 and TRBJ1-1; D call uncertain. The CDR3 covers 15 residues. V lost 1 base and J lost 0, with 9 bases in between. CDR1 and CDR2 from the germline V gene are SGHAT and FQNNGV. The CDR3 region is CASSLGWQLNTEAFF. In nucleotides, the CDR3 is TGTGCCAGCAGCTTAGGGTGGCAGTTGAACACTGAAGCTTTCTTT. Together with reference TRBV11-2 and TRBJ1-1, the CDR3 gives the full variable domain: EAGVAQSPRYKIIEKRQSVAFWCNPISGHATLYWYQQILGQGPKLLIQFQNNGVVDDSQLPKDRFSAERLKGVDSTLKIQPAKLEDSAVYLCASSLGWQLNTEAFFGQGTRLTVV.

The rearrangement joins TRBV29-1 to TRBJ2-7; possibly TRBD2 for D (5 bases). Deletions cut 3 bases from V and 3 bases from J, with 15 bases between. This CDR3 comprises 14 residues. Germline-derived CDR1 and CDR2 are SQVTM and ANQGSEA. CDR3 nucleotide sequence: TGCAGCGTTGATTCCGGGGATTCATTCTACGAGCAGTACTTC. Translating gives CSVDSGDSFYEQYF.

V gene TRBV27 combines with J gene TRBJ2-5; D is perhaps TRBD1 or TRBD2 (5 bases each). Per germline, CDR1 MNHEY and CDR2 SMNVEV (reference sequence). Deletions cut 6 bases from V and 4 bases from J, with 12 bases between. CDR3 length: 13 amino acids. The DNA of the CDR3 is TGTGCCAGCAGACGTGGGACGGGAGAGACCCAGTACTTC. Translated: CASRRGTGETQYF.

The rearrangement joins TRBV5-6 to TRBJ2-7; TRBD2 matches 7 bases. J was trimmed by 7 bases and V by 1 base; bases with no gene match: 17. In germline, CDR1 is SGHDT, CDR2 YYEEEE. The CDR3 is 17 amino acids. CDR3 sequence reads: CASSLWTGVGTIGEQYF. CDR3 nucleotides: TGTGCCAGCAGCTTGTGGACGGGAGTAGGGACTATCGGGGAGCAGTACTTC.